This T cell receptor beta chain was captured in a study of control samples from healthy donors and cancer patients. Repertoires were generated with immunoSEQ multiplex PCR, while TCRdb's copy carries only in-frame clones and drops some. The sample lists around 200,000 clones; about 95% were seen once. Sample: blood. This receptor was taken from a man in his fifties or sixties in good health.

CDR3 sequence reads: CASSSRPVGQPNTEAFF. For the CDR3, the DNA is TGTGCCAGCAGCTCCAGACCAGTCGGACAGCCGAACACTGAAGCTTTCTTT. V and J are TRBV7-8 and TRBJ1-1; D possibly corresponds to TRBD1 (6 bases). The CDR3 is 17 residues long. Looked up from germline, CDR1 is SGHVS and CDR2 is FQNEAQ. V gave up 4 bases and J gave up 1 base, with 19 bases separating them.